This TCR beta chain was found in a study of read filtering for tumor transcriptome and immune sequencing. Study details: By R-ISS, stages I, II and III held about 8, 15 and 7 patients. Per sample, TCR-region reads ranged about 4 to 11 million by IR-seq, roughly 75 to 1273 by RNA-seq. Transcriptome libraries were built from DNase-treated RNA. Whole-study results and caveats: Sorted CD138-negative bone marrow cells were not purified T cells.

The CDR3 numbers 14 amino acids, ends counted. Germline V gene lookup returns CDR1 DFQATT and CDR2 SNEGSKA (reference sequence). From about 400 ng of RNA, a library with molecular barcoded alpha/delta and beta/gamma adaptors was made. TCRdb re-derived calls from the reads in MiXCR, one entry per CDR3 protein. The repertoire consists of 50,000 or so distinct CDR3 sequences, with about 12% occurring once and the leading ten covering roughly 15%. In its sample, this clonotype was seen a few times. Its antigen remains unidentified. Without the conserved terminal phenylalanine or tryptophan, this CDR3 likely stems from a read error. Because the CDR3's place on the DNA is in doubt, the DNA is left out and the CDR3 is given as listed by TCRdb.

The receptor comes from a donor at least 40 years old with multiple myeloma. The V call is TRBV20-1, the J call TRBJ1-1; the DNA was not used to check the table's D call, TRBD1. The sample taken for sequencing was a population of CD138-negative cells sorted from bone marrow. CDR3 residues: CSARAQGVDTEAYI.